Detailed here is one T cell receptor (beta chain). TCRdb reprocessed the 5' RACE reads with MiXCR, giving one entry per CDR3 protein. In the table there are some 280,000 distinct CDR3 sequences, around 15% of which are singletons. The data originate from a study of T-cell memory formation after mild COVID-19. This CDR3 contains 11 residues. CDR1 and CDR2 from the germline V gene are SEHNR and FQNEAQ (reference sequence). V lost 8 bases and J 3 bases, leaving 7 bases between the germline ends. V is TRBV7-9 and J is TRBJ1-1, with D hard to call. Sample: PBMCs or a T cell subset sorted from them (not recorded which). The source is a man aged 18 to 30 who had mild COVID-19 (a few samples of this study predate the infection). Cell type and time point are not known. The DNA for the CDR3 is TGTGCCAGCCGGCAGGACACTGAAGCTTTCTTT. Residues: CASRQDTEAFF.